This TCR beta chain was captured in a study of T cells in Graves' hyperthyroidism and ophthalmopathy. Overall study context: At the time of initial diagnosis and before any treatment, peripheral blood was collected.

It was RNA transcripts that yielded the amplified TCR beta CDR3 regions. The study used the HTBI primer set for a first-round RT-PCR of the TCR CDR3. In TCRdb, the multiplex PCR reads were re-called with MiXCR into one record per CDR3 protein. The repertoire includes roughly 330,000 distinct CDR3 sequences, approximately 15% of them detected once, and approximately 33% sits in the top ten. This CDR3 is 13 amino acids long. V lost 5 bases and J lost 6; bases outside the gene matches: 4. Per the germline V gene, CDR1 is SGDLS and CDR2 is YYNGEE. This clonotype occurred a few times. The specimen sequenced was blood. The sequence was obtained from a man under 40 with Graves' hyperthyroidism. The chain carries TRBV9 and TRBJ2-2, with 7 bases lining up with TRBD2. Written as DNA, the CDR3 is TGTGCCAGCAGGGGAGGGGAGGCCGGGGAGCTGTTTTTT. Translation: CASRGGEAGELFF.